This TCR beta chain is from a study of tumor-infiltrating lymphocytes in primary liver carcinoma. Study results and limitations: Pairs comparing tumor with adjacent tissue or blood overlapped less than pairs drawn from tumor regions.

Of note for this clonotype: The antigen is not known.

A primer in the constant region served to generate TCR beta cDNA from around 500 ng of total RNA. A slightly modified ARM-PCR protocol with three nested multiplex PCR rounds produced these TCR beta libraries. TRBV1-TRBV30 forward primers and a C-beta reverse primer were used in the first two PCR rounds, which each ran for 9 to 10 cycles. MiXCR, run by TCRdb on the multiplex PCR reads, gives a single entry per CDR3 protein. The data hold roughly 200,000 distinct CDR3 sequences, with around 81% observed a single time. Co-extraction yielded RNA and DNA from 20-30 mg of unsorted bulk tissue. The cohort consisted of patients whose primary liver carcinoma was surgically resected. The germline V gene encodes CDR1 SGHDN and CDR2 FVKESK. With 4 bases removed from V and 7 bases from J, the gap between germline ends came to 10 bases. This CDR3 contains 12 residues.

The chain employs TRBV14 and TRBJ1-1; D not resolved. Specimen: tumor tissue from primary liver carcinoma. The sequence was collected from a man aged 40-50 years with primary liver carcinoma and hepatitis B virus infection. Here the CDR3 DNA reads TGTGCCAGCAGCCTGTTGGACGTTGAAGCTTTCTTT. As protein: CASSLLDVEAFF.